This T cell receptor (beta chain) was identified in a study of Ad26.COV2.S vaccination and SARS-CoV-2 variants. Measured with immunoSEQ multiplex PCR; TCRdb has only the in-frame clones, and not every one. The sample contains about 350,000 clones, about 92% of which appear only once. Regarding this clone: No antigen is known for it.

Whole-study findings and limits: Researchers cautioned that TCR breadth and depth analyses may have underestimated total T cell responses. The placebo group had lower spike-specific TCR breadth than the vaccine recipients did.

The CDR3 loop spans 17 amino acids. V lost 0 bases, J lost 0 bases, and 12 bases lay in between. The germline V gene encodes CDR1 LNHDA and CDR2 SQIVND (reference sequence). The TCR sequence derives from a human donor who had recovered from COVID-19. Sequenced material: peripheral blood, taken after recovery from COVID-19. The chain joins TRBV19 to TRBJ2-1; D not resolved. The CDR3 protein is CASSIESYPGSYNEQFF. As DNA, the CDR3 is TGTGCCAGTAGTATAGAAAGCTACCCGGGCTCCTACAATGAGCAGTTCTTC.